The 29 T cell receptor beta chains presented below share a single source sample, sequenced in a study of blood T cell repertoires in COVID-19. Profiling relied on immunoSEQ multiplex PCR, and the TCRdb table lists in-frame clones only, not all of them. The table has about 65,000 clones, 70% to 85% seen once. Sequencing input: peripheral blood. These receptors all stem from a human donor in a cohort sampled during active COVID-19.

This chain links TRBV7-6 with TRBJ1-1; no clear D gene. CDR1 is SGHVS, CDR2 FNYEAQ, per germline. V dropped 5 bases and J dropped 1 base, with 14 bases sitting between them. This CDR3 is 15 amino acids long. CDR3 DNA: TGTGCCAGCAGCCCCCTGGTGACAACGAACACTGAAGCTTTCTTT. It translates to CASSPLVTTNTEAFF. The full variable domain, completed using reference TRBV7-6 and TRBJ1-1, is GAGVSQSPRYKVTKRGQDVALRCDPISGHVSLYWYRQALGQGPEFLTYFNYEAQQDKSGLPNDRFSAERPEGSISTLTIQRTEQRDSAMYRCASSPLVTTNTEAFFGQGTRLTVV.

The rearrangement joins TRBV6-5 to TRBJ1-2; D not certain. The CDR3 loop spans 12 amino acids. Germline-derived CDR1 and CDR2 are MNHEY and SVGAGI. With 2 bases removed from V and 4 bases from J, the gap between germline ends came to 5 bases. The CDR3 DNA reads TGTGCCAGCAGTTACGAACTCTATGGCTACACCTTC. Translated, it gives CASSYELYGYTF.

V and J are TRBV9 and TRBJ2-7; 10 positions match TRBD2. Per the germline V gene, CDR1 is SGDLS and CDR2 is YYNGEE. V trimming: 3 bases; J trimming: 0 bases; junction bases outside the gene matches: 3. The CDR3 contains 15 residues. CDR3 sequence: CASSEGTSASYEQYF. DNA for the CDR3: TGTGCCAGCAGCGAGGGGACTAGCGCCTCCTACGAGCAGTACTTC.

The V call is TRBV7-4, the J call TRBJ1-5, with D hard to call. In germline, CDR1 is SGHVT, CDR2 SQSDAQ. Deletions cut 4 bases from V and 0 bases from J, with 22 bases between. CDR3 length: 19 amino acids. CDR3 DNA: TGTGCCAGCAGCTCCCTGCATGAACAGAAAACACATAGCAATCAGCCCCAGCATTTT. It specifies CASSSLHEQKTHSNQPQHF.

This clone appeared once. In DNA form, the CDR3 reads TGTGCCAGCAGCCCAGCGACGACTAACGAGCAGTACTTC. Encoded protein: CASSPATTNEQYF. The V gene is TRBV12-3 or TRBV12-4, the J gene TRBJ2-7, with D possibly being TRBD2 (5 bases). This CDR3 is built from 13 residues. The V gene lost 6 bases and the J gene lost 5 bases, with 14 bases spanning the gap.

In its sample, this clone was seen once. This chain connects TRBV18 to TRBJ1-2; TRBD1 matches at 8 bases. V lost 0 bases and J lost 6; bases outside the gene matches: 3. The length of the CDR3 is 14 residues. CDR1 and CDR2 (germline): KGHSH, LQKENI. CDR3 coding DNA: TGTGCCAGCTCACCACCAGGACAGGGCCATGGCTACACCTTC. Translating it yields CASSPPGQGHGYTF.

V and J are TRBV4-1 and TRBJ2-3; D is unresolved. Per germline, CDR1 MGHRA and CDR2 YSYEKL. Trimming pared 1 base from V and 3 bases from J, leaving 11 bases between. This CDR3 is built from 15 residues. DNA of the CDR3: TGCGCCAGCAGCCAAGGCCCCGAGGTAACAGATACGCAGTATTTT. It translates to CASSQGPEVTDTQYF.

This chain connects TRBV14 to TRBJ2-3, with 12 bases aligning to TRBD2. J lost 2 bases, V lost 6 bases, and 6 bases had no gene match. The germline V gene encodes CDR1 SGHDN and CDR2 FVKESK. The CDR3 loop spans 16 amino acids. CDR3 DNA: TGTGCCAGCAGTCCGACTAGCGGGGGAGACACAGATACGCAGTATTTT. Translating it yields CASSPTSGGDTDTQYF.

This clone has only a few counts. This chain's CDR3 is CASSIPVGRLYGYTF. The CDR3 region has the DNA TGTGCCAGTAGTATTCCCGTAGGCAGGCTTTATGGCTACACCTTC. The chain links TRBV19 to TRBJ1-2; D uncertain. The germline V and J ends were trimmed by 3 bases and 5 bases, with 16 bases remaining between them. Per the germline V gene, CDR1 is LNHDA and CDR2 is SQIVND (reference sequence). The CDR3 spans 15 residues. The whole variable domain, remainder taken from reference TRBV19 and TRBJ1-2, is DGGITQSPKYLFRKEGQNVTLSCEQNLNHDAMYWYRQDPGQGLRLIYYSQIVNDFQKGDIAEGYSVSREKKESFPLTVTSAQKNPTAFYLCASSIPVGRLYGYTFGSGTRLTVV.

This clone came up a few times. The gene calls are TRBV7-2 and TRBJ2-5; 8 bases line up with TRBD1. Germline V gene sequence: CDR1 SGHTA, CDR2 FQGNSA. The junction had 7 bases not matched to a gene; V was cut back by 0 bases and J by 4 bases. The CDR3 consists of 16 residues. The CDR3 loop is CASSLAVQGVTETQYF. The CDR3 nucleotides are TGTGCCAGCAGCTTAGCCGTACAGGGGGTAACAGAGACCCAGTACTTC.

This sequence joins TRBV18 and TRBJ1-5; 8 bases are a match to TRBD1. V shed 8 bases and J 8 bases; nucleotides not matched to a gene: 8. Per the germline V gene, CDR1 is KGHSH and CDR2 is LQKENI. This CDR3 contains 13 residues. The CDR3 DNA reads as TGTGCCAGCGCGGATCAGGGGGCTGAGCCCCAGCATTTT. Amino acids: CASADQGAEPQHF.

Notes on this clone: The same CDR3 can be traced to other DNA sequences in this sample. The chain recombines TRBV30 with TRBJ1-1; D gene uncertain. V lost 2 bases and J lost 0, with 7 bases in between. The V gene's germline CDR1 is GTSNPN and CDR2 SVGIG (reference sequence). The CDR3 length is 13 residues. CDR3 nucleotides: TGTGCCTGGAGTATCTCGGTGAACACTGAAGCTTTCTTT. Its translation: CAWSISVNTEAFF. Full variable domain (missing parts from reference TRBV30 and TRBJ1-1): SQTIHQWPATLVQPVGSPLSLECTVEGTSNPNLYWYRQAAGRGLQLLFYSVGIGQISSEVPQNLSASRPQDRQFILSSKKLLLSDSGFYLCAWSISVNTEAFFGQGTRLTVV.

This clone was seen more than once but under ten times. The J gene is TRBJ1-3, the V gene TRBV19, with TRBD1 matching over 11 bases. J gave up 7 bases and V 1 base, and 3 bases lay outside the gene matches. The germline gives CDR1 LNHDA, CDR2 SQIVND (reference sequence). CDR3 length: 15 residues. Here the CDR3 reads CASSIGGQGANTIYF. DNA of the CDR3: TGTGCCAGTAGTATAGGTGGACAGGGGGCGAACACCATATATTTT.

This chain joins TRBV27 and TRBJ2-3; 11 bases line up with TRBD2. The length of the CDR3 is 19 residues. In germline, CDR1 is MNHEY, CDR2 SMNVEV (reference sequence). Losses at the gene ends were 4 bases for V and 9 bases for J; bases not matched to a gene: 21. DNA for the CDR3: TGTGCCAGCAGTTGGTATCCTAGCGGGGGGCCCTCGCGGCCGGGGACGCAGTATTTT. The encoded protein is CASSWYPSGGPSRPGTQYF.

The chain links TRBV9 to TRBJ1-2; D possibly corresponds to TRBD1 (5 bases). The V gene's germline CDR1 is SGDLS and CDR2 YYNGEE. V was clipped by 0 bases and J by 4 bases, with 13 bases between them. The CDR3 is 15 amino acids. CDR3 loop: CASSVADVGAYGYTF. DNA of the CDR3: TGTGCCAGCAGCGTAGCTGACGTAGGGGCCTATGGCTACACCTTC. The full variable domain, in which reference TRBV9 and TRBJ1-2 provide the parts outside the CDR3, is DSGVTQTPKHLITATGQRVTLRCSPRSGDLSVYWYQQSLDQGLQFLIQYYNGEERAKGNILERFSAQQFPDLHSELNLSSLELGDSALYFCASSVADVGAYGYTFGSGTRLTVV.

The J gene is TRBJ2-1, the V gene TRBV7-2; weak D call: TRBD2 (6 bases). This CDR3 spans 15 amino acids. Trimming took 5 bases from V and 12 from J, leaving 23 bases between them. Germline CDR1 is SGHTA and CDR2 is FQGNSA. CDR3 bases: TGTGCCAGCAGCCTAGGGTCGGCGGTACCCGGGAGGCAGTTCTTC. Encoded protein: CASSLGSAVPGRQFF.

This clone was seen just once. The CDR3 protein is CASGPGPSNQPQHF. CDR3 nucleotides: TGTGCTAGTGGCCCTGGGCCGAGCAATCAGCCCCAGCATTTT. The chain uses TRBV12-5 and TRBJ1-5, with D hard to call. This CDR3 contains 14 residues. Deletions cut 6 bases from V and 1 base from J, with 10 bases between. Germline V CDR1 and CDR2: LGHNT, FRNRAP.

The rearrangement uses TRBV11-3 and TRBJ1-1; TRBD1 is a possible D gene (6 bases). The CDR3 totals 17 residues. Trimming took 0 bases from V and 5 from J, leaving 19 bases between them. Germline assignment: CDR1 SGHNT and CDR2 YENEEA. CDR3 loop: CASSLDLNTGSDTEAFF. The CDR3 nucleotides are TGTGCCAGCAGCTTAGATCTCAACACAGGGAGTGATACTGAAGCTTTCTTT.

This clone appeared once. The chain carries TRBV11-2 and TRBJ2-7, with a possible D match to TRBD2 (6 bases). V shed 3 bases and J shed 6 bases, with 18 bases lying between them. Looked up from germline, CDR1 is SGHAT and CDR2 is FQNNGV. The CDR3 covers 15 residues. Here the CDR3 DNA reads TGTGCCAGCAGCTTCAGCGACACACGGAGGGGCGAGCAGTACTTC. Residues: CASSFSDTRRGEQYF.

The gene calls are TRBV25-1 and TRBJ1-1; possible D gene TRBD1, 5 bases. This CDR3 region has 14 residues. CDR1 and CDR2 from the germline V gene are MGHDK and SYGVNS. The V end was cut by 8 bases, the J end by 2 bases, with 15 bases between. For the CDR3, the DNA is TGTGCCAGCCACGCGGGGGTTAGAAACACTGAAGCTTTCTTT. Translation: CASHAGVRNTEAFF. The variable domain in full, with the rest retrieved from reference TRBV25-1 and TRBJ1-1, is EADIYQTPRYLVIGTGKKITLECSQTMGHDKMYWYQQDPGMELHLIHYSYGVNSTEKGDLSSESTVSRIRTEHFPLTLESARPSHTSQYLCASHAGVRNTEAFFGQGTRLTVV.

This sequence joins TRBV7-9 and TRBJ2-7; D is perhaps TRBD1 (5 bases). The CDR3 is 14 residues long. Germline CDR1 is SEHNR and CDR2 is FQNEAQ (reference sequence). Trimming removed 4 bases from V and 7 bases from J, with 17 bases in between. The CDR3 region has the DNA TGTGCCAGCAGCTCGCAAAGGGGATCGAGAGAGCAGTACTTC. This encodes CASSSQRGSREQYF.

This chain links TRBV28 with TRBJ2-1, with 16 bases aligning to TRBD2. The CDR3 covers 15 residues. Per the germline V gene, CDR1 is MDHEN and CDR2 is SYDVKM. V lost 5 bases to trimming and J lost 9 bases; unmatched junction nucleotides: 4. As DNA, the CDR3 is TGTGCCAGCAGTCCGGGACTAGCGGGGGGGCTTGAGCAGTTCTTC. It encodes CASSPGLAGGLEQFF. Supplemented by reference TRBV28 and TRBJ2-1, the full variable domain reads DVKVTQSSRYLVKRTGEKVFLECVQDMDHENMFWYRQDPGLGLRLIYFSYDVKMKEKGDIPEGYSVSREKKERFSLILESASTNQTSMYLCASSPGLAGGLEQFFGPGTRLTVL.

This chain joins TRBV7-2 and TRBJ2-1; TRBD2 aligns across 7 bases. CDR3 length: 13 amino acids. CDR1 is SGHTA, CDR2 FQGNSA, per germline. Trimming cost V 4 bases and J 10 bases; bases outside gene matches: 7. The CDR3 loop is CASSSGRGYEQFF. CDR3 DNA: TGTGCCAGCAGCTCGGGGCGGGGGTACGAGCAGTTCTTC.

This clone was seen more than once but under ten times. The V gene is TRBV5-1, the J gene TRBJ2-3, with unresolved D. The germline V gene encodes CDR1 SGHRS and CDR2 YFSETQ. The germline V and J ends were trimmed by 0 bases and 1 base, with 9 bases remaining between them. The CDR3 consists of 15 residues. CDR3 DNA: TGCGCCAGCAGCTTGGACCCTATACGCACAGATACGCAGTATTTT. Translation: CASSLDPIRTDTQYF.

This clone was counted ten times or more. V gene TRBV7-3 combines with J gene TRBJ2-2; D uncertain. CDR1 is SGHTA, CDR2 FQGTGA, per germline. The CDR3 has 14 amino acids. The V end was cut by 5 bases, the J end by 1 base, with 8 bases between. CDR3 loop: CASSPTENTGELFF. The CDR3 bases are TGTGCCAGCAGCCCAACAGAGAACACCGGGGAGCTGTTTTTT.

The V call is TRBV6-6, the J call TRBJ1-6; D remains unclear. This CDR3 comprises 14 residues. V lost 7 bases and J lost 8, with 15 bases in between. The germline CDR1 and CDR2 sequences are MNHNY and SVGAGI (reference sequence). Written as DNA, the CDR3 is TGTGCCAGCACCATACAGACCCCGTATTCACCCCTCCACTTT. The encoded protein is CASTIQTPYSPLHF.

The CDR3 reads CASSPRPSGGWQETQYF. CDR3 sequence (DNA): TGTGCCAGCAGCCCACGCCCTAGCGGGGGATGGCAAGAGACCCAGTACTTC. The V call is TRBV13, the J call TRBJ2-5; 10 nucleotides align to TRBD2. Germline V CDR1 and CDR2: PRHDT, FYEKMQ (reference sequence). The trim removed 5 bases at V and 2 bases at J, leaving 11 bases unmatched. The CDR3 spans 17 residues.

The chain employs TRBV7-9 and TRBJ1-1; D gene unclear. Between the trimmed V and J ends, which lost 3 bases and 0 bases, there was a span of 20 bases. Germline CDR1 SEHNR, CDR2 FQNEAQ (reference sequence). The CDR3 contains 18 residues. Here the CDR3 DNA reads TGTGCCAGCAGCTTTCCCGAGGGAACTATTGGGATGAACACTGAAGCTTTCTTT. Protein: CASSFPEGTIGMNTEAFF.

The chain links TRBV2 to TRBJ1-4; D is uncertain. Germline lookup yields CDR1 SNHLY and CDR2 FYNNEI. The CDR3 covers 13 residues. With 4 bases removed from V and 8 bases from J, the gap between germline ends came to 11 bases. The CDR3 DNA follows: TGTGCCAGCAGTGGACAAGTAGAGGAAAAACTGTTTTTT. Protein: CASSGQVEEKLFF.